Listed here are 22 T cell receptor beta chains from one sample, sequenced in a study of shared clonotypes between healthy human individuals (dated by TCRdb to 2018 to 2020). The library came from the immunoSEQ multiplex PCR assay. Held by TCRdb, this immuneACCESS table contains in-frame sequences only and omits some clones. Under half of the omission traces to an unresolved V gene where checked; the cause of the rest is unknown. The sample profile shows over 2 million clones; 95% of them were found once. The ten most abundant clones make up about 0.13% of the sample. What was sequenced was naive CD4+ T cells sorted from blood. Explained via the paper, the cell subset or site label denotes: CD45RA+ positively selected. The receptors come from a man aged 18 to 29 in good health.

Notes on this clone: This CDR3 is also generated by other DNA sequences in the sample. The chain's CDR3 is CASSLKGTDTQYF. The CDR3 nucleotides are TGTGCCAGCAGCTTGAAAGGCACAGATACGCAGTATTTT. The V and J genes are TRBV5-6 and TRBJ2-3; D not certain. The germline V and J ends were trimmed by 1 base and 1 base, with 4 bases remaining between them. CDR3 length equals 13 residues. Germline assignment: CDR1 SGHDT and CDR2 YYEEEE. Full variable domain (missing parts from reference TRBV5-6 and TRBJ2-3): DAGVTQSPTHLIKTRGQQVTLRCSPKSGHDTVSWYQQALGQGPQFIFQYYEEEERQRGNFPDRFSGHQFPNYSSELNVNALLLGDSALYLCASSLKGTDTQYFGPGTRLTVL.

The chain joins TRBV11-2 to TRBJ2-7; 7 bases fit TRBD1. Per the germline V gene, CDR1 is SGHAT and CDR2 is FQNNGV. With V trimmed by 6 bases and J by 3 bases, 14 bases remained unmatched. This CDR3 region has 16 residues. The CDR3 coding sequence is TGTGCCAGCAGTCCGAGCAGCTTTGGGACAGTCTACGAGCAGTACTTC. This gives the protein CASSPSSFGTVYEQYF.

The chain combines TRBV30 with TRBJ1-2; D is undetermined. Trimming took 4 bases from V and 4 from J, leaving 7 bases between them. This CDR3 contains 11 residues. The germline gives CDR1 GTSNPN, CDR2 SVGIG (reference sequence). The chain's CDR3 is CAWKLPYGYTF. In nucleotides, the CDR3 is TGTGCCTGGAAGTTGCCCTATGGCTACACCTTC.

This sequence joins TRBV9 and TRBJ1-1; D possibly corresponds to TRBD1 (5 bases). The CDR3 totals 15 residues. From germline, CDR1 is SGDLS and CDR2 YYNGEE. Between the trimmed V and J ends, which lost 0 bases and 4 bases, there was a span of 13 bases. CDR3 amino acids: CASSVGRLGTTEAFF. CDR3 in DNA: TGTGCCAGCAGCGTAGGGCGCTTGGGGACCACTGAAGCTTTCTTT.

V is TRBV9 and J is TRBJ1-6; tentative D call: TRBD1 (5 bases). The CDR3 consists of 17 residues. Germline V gene data show CDR1 as SGDLS and CDR2 as YYNGEE. V lost 0 bases and J lost 4, with 14 bases in between. The CDR3: CASSVEARVSYNSPLHF. The CDR3 coding sequence is TGTGCCAGCAGCGTAGAGGCCAGGGTCTCATATAATTCACCCCTCCACTTT.

The chain is built from TRBV4-1 and TRBJ1-4, with D perhaps TRBD1 (6 bases). Germline V lookup: CDR1 MGHRA, CDR2 YSYEKL. The CDR3 is 14 amino acids. V was clipped by 2 bases and J by 8 bases, with 12 bases between them. The CDR3 is CASSQTGLGEKLFF. CDR3 coding DNA: TGCGCCAGCAGCCAAACAGGGTTAGGAGAAAAACTGTTTTTT.

The J gene is TRBJ1-4, the V gene TRBV6-1; perhaps TRBD1 as D (5 bases). CDR1 MNHNS and CDR2 SASEGT come from the germline V gene. The length of the CDR3 is 11 residues. V was trimmed by 6 bases and J by 10 bases, leaving 9 bases between them. CDR3 bases: TGTGCCAGCAGCGGGGGTGGAAAACTGTTTTTT. It codes for CASSGGGKLFF.

This chain joins TRBV14 and TRBJ2-6; D remains ambiguous. In germline, CDR1 is SGHDN, CDR2 FVKESK. V dropped 4 bases and J dropped 2 bases, with 3 bases sitting between them. The CDR3 extends over 13 amino acids. Here the CDR3 reads CASSLTGANVLTF. In nucleotides, the CDR3 is TGTGCCAGCAGCCTAACTGGGGCCAACGTCCTGACTTTC.

This chain connects TRBV28 to TRBJ1-2; 7 bases line up with TRBD1. Germline assignment: CDR1 MDHEN and CDR2 SYDVKM. The CDR3 consists of 16 residues. With 6 bases clipped from V and 3 bases from J, the junction kept 13 bases outside the gene matches. The CDR3 DNA reads as TGTGCCAGCAGCCCCCGCGTGACAGGGAACTACTATGGCTACACCTTC. It is translated as CASSPRVTGNYYGYTF.

The rearrangement links TRBV5-1 to TRBJ2-5; D is possibly TRBD2 (6 bases). The germline CDR1 and CDR2 sequences are SGHRS and YFSETQ. The V and J ends lost 7 bases and 5 bases respectively, with 15 bases between them. This CDR3 contains 13 residues. CDR3 in amino acids: CASRRTGRETQYF. Here the CDR3 DNA reads TGCGCCAGCCGCCGGACGGGGAGGGAGACCCAGTACTTC. The entire variable domain, with the rest obtained from reference TRBV5-1 and TRBJ2-5, is as follows: KAGVTQTPRYLIKTRGQQVTLSCSPISGHRSVSWYQQTPGQGLQFLFEYFSETQRNKGNFPGRFSGRQFSNSRSEMNVSTLELGDSALYLCASRRTGRETQYFGPGTRLLVL.

The table lists this clone with a count of one. The chain employs TRBV25-1 and TRBJ1-2, with D hard to call. Trimming took 4 bases from V and 7 from J, leaving 7 bases between them. This CDR3 has 11 residues. Germline V gene lookup returns CDR1 MGHDK and CDR2 SYGVNS. The CDR3 protein is CASSATTGYTF. CDR3 DNA sequence: TGTGCCAGCAGTGCGACAACTGGCTACACCTTC.

The chain couples TRBV6-5 to TRBJ2-4; D call uncertain. Trimming cost V 6 bases and J 5 bases, with 8 bases left between them. The CDR3 has 12 residues. Germline V gene lookup returns CDR1 MNHEY and CDR2 SVGAGI. CDR3 sequence reads: CASRQSENIQYF. The CDR3, as DNA: TGTGCCAGCAGGCAGTCCGAAAACATTCAGTACTTC.

DNA of the CDR3: TGTGCCAGCAGCAAAAGTAGCGGGGGCGGGCAAGAGACCCAGTACTTC. It specifies CASSKSSGGGQETQYF. The J gene is TRBJ2-5, the V gene TRBV11-2, with 9 bases aligning to TRBD2. CDR1 and CDR2 from the germline V gene are SGHAT and FQNNGV. The CDR3 is made up of 16 amino acids. The trim removed 5 bases at V and 2 bases at J, leaving 9 bases unmatched.

This rearrangement joins TRBV7-9 to TRBJ2-1; D perhaps matches TRBD1 (5 bases). Trimming stripped 5 bases from V and 4 bases from J, with 9 bases between. CDR1 and CDR2 from the germline V gene are SEHNR and FQNEAQ (reference sequence). The length of the CDR3 is 13 residues. This chain's CDR3 is CASSADRYNEQFF. DNA of the CDR3: TGTGCCAGCAGCGCCGACAGATACAATGAGCAGTTCTTC. Supplemented by reference TRBV7-9 and TRBJ2-1, the full variable domain reads DTGVSQNPRHKITKRGQNVTFRCDPISEHNRLYWYRQTLGQGPEFLTYFQNEAQLEKSRLLSDRFSAERPKGSFSTLEIQRTEQGDSAMYLCASSADRYNEQFFGPGTRLTVL.

The V gene is TRBV29-1, the J gene TRBJ2-7, with 11 bases identical to TRBD2. With 4 bases clipped from V and 3 bases from J, the junction kept 14 bases outside the gene matches. Germline V gene lookup returns CDR1 SQVTM and CDR2 ANQGSEA. This CDR3 contains 17 residues. The CDR3: CSVVSSGRTSPFYEQYF. CDR3 DNA: TGCAGCGTTGTTTCTAGCGGGAGGACCTCTCCCTTCTACGAGCAGTACTTC.

DNA for the CDR3: TGTGCCAGCAGTTTCGGGGAAGAGTACGAGCAGTACTTC. Amino acid sequence: CASSFGEEYEQYF. This chain uses TRBV27 with TRBJ2-7, with a tentative D call TRBD2 (5 bases). Trimming pared 3 bases from V and 4 bases from J, leaving 10 bases between. Per the germline V gene, CDR1 is MNHEY and CDR2 is SMNVEV (reference sequence). The CDR3 length is 13 residues.

V usage is TRBV5-1 and J usage is TRBJ1-3, with D maybe TRBD1 (5 bases). The CDR3 extends over 13 amino acids. V lost 4 bases to trimming and J lost 4 bases, with 9 bases between them. Germline values: CDR1 SGHRS, CDR2 YFSETQ. The CDR3 coding sequence is TGCGCCAGCAGCGCGGGGACGGGAAACACCATATATTTT. Residues: CASSAGTGNTIYF.

The J gene is TRBJ2-6, the V gene TRBV4-1; D may be TRBD1 (5 bases). Germline V gene lookup returns CDR1 MGHRA and CDR2 YSYEKL. Trimming left V 0 bases short and J 1 base short, with 10 bases between. The CDR3 spans 17 residues. CDR3 bases: TGCGCCAGCAGCCAAGAAAGGGCAGGGTCTGGGGCCAACGTCCTGACTTTC. It codes for CASSQERAGSGANVLTF.

The V gene is TRBV7-2, the J gene TRBJ2-7; tentatively, D is TRBD2 (6 bases). The CDR3 is 15 amino acids. With 4 bases removed from V and 5 bases from J, the gap between germline ends came to 18 bases. CDR1 and CDR2 from the germline V gene are SGHTA and FQGNSA. The CDR3 coding sequence is TGTGCCAGCAGCTCTTTGGGGGGTCAGAGCGACGAGCAGTACTTC. Translating it yields CASSSLGGQSDEQYF.

Regarding this clone: A much bigger clone sits one base away, suggesting this may be a read error. The same CDR3 can be traced to other DNA sequences in this sample. The chain employs TRBV6-6 and TRBJ1-2; D may be TRBD1 (5 bases). Per the germline V gene, CDR1 is MNHNY and CDR2 is SVGAGI (reference sequence). V gave up 0 bases and J gave up 4 bases, with 6 bases separating them. The CDR3 has 13 residues. The DNA of the CDR3 is TGTGCCAGCAGTTACTCCGGGGCCTATGGCTACACCTTC. Translation gives CASSYSGAYGYTF.

This clone was observed a few times. The V gene is TRBV10-3, the J gene TRBJ2-7; a weak D match, TRBD1 (6 bases). The CDR3 has 15 residues. CDR1 and CDR2 from the germline V gene are ENHRY and SYGVKD. Deletions cut 0 bases from V and 3 bases from J, with 12 bases between. The CDR3 reads CAISESQQGNYEQYF. The CDR3 nucleotides are TGTGCCATCAGTGAGTCCCAACAGGGTAACTACGAGCAGTACTTC.

Here the CDR3 reads CASSQERFGSGANVLTF. CDR3 nucleotides: TGCGCCAGCAGCCAAGAGAGATTCGGCTCTGGGGCCAACGTCCTGACTTTC. J is TRBJ2-6 and V is TRBV4-3; D remains ambiguous. Per the germline V gene, CDR1 is LGHNA and CDR2 is YSLEER. Trimming pared 0 bases from V and 0 bases from J, leaving 9 bases between. This CDR3 has 17 residues.